These T cell receptor beta chains were read from a single sample in a study of beta chain features in type 1 diabetes. This table comes from immunoSEQ multiplex PCR, and its TCRdb copy is limited to in-frame clones, with some not included. The sample gives 900,000 or so clones, 15% to 20% of which show up once; roughly 0.025% is in the top ten. Source material: naive CD4+ T cells from blood. Every receptor here comes from a young woman in good health. Both conserved end residues are part of each CDR3. The D gene is left open where the match is weak. Some rows have no size entry. The others give once, few or many, or a class for an expanded clone.

D gene | clone size | J gene | V gene | CDR3 DNA | CDR3 protein
. | . | TRBJ2-1 | TRBV7-2 | TGTGCCAGCAGCCCCCACCCTAGTGGCAATGAGCAGTTCTTC | CASSPHPSGNEQFF
TRBD2 | few | TRBJ2-6 | TRBV7-2 | TGTGCCAGCAGCTTCCCTAGCGGGGGCTCTGGGGCCAACGTCCTGACTTTC | CASSFPSGGSGANVLTF
TRBD1 | few | TRBJ2-5 | TRBV7-9 | TGTGCCAGCAGCTTAGGGGACAGGTCCCAAGAGACCCAGTACTTC | CASSLGDRSQETQYF
. | . | TRBJ2-1 | TRBV9 | TGTGCCAGCAGCGTAGCGGGAGACAATGAGCAGTTCTTC | CASSVAGDNEQFF
. | . | TRBJ2-1 | TRBV6-5 | TGTGCCAGCAGTTACGGGCAACGGGAGCAGTTCTTC | CASSYGQREQFF
TRBD2 | . | TRBJ2-7 | TRBV18 | TGTGCCAGCTCCCCGCTAGCGGGAGCATCAGGCGAGCAGTACTTC | CASSPLAGASGEQYF
. | few | TRBJ2-5 | TRBV9 | TGTGCCAGCAGCGTAGCGGAGGGAGAGACCCAGTACTTC | CASSVAEGETQYF
TRBD1 | . | TRBJ1-2 | TRBV18 | TGTGCCAGCTCACCACGACAGGGGGCTCACGGCTACACCTTC | CASSPRQGAHGYTF
. | . | TRBJ1-5 | TRBV10-3 | TGTGCCACCCAAATTGGGGGCCCTAATCAGCCCCAGCATTTT | CATQIGGPNQPQHF
. | . | TRBJ2-7 | TRBV1 | TGCACCAGCAGCCAACAGGGCTACGAGCAGTACTTC | CTSSQQGYEQYF
TRBD2 | few | TRBJ2-5 | TRBV7-6 | TGTGCCAGCAGCTTAACGCATCCGGGAGGGTTAGGAGAGACCCAGTACTTC | CASSLTHPGGLGETQYF
TRBD2 | . | TRBJ2-5 | TRBV10-2 | TGCGCCAGCAGACTAGCGGGCTGGGAGACCCAGTACTTC | CASRLAGWETQYF
TRBD2 | . | TRBJ2-2 | TRBV14 | TGTGCCAGCAGCCCCATAGCTAGCGGGAGGAGATTCGGGGAGCTGTTTTTT | CASSPIASGRRFGELFF
. | few | TRBJ1-5 | TRBV28 | TGTGCCAGCAGTCCCTGGACGAAGAATCAGCCCCAGCATTTT | CASSPWTKNQPQHF
TRBD2 | . | TRBJ2-3 | TRBV18 | TGTGCCAGCTCACCCGGACTAGAAGGCACAGATACGCAGTATTTT | CASSPGLEGTDTQYF
TRBD1 | few | TRBJ2-7 | TRBV6-6 | TGTGCCAGCAGTTACGCGGACAGGGAAGGCTACGAGCAGTACTTC | CASSYADREGYEQYF
. | few | TRBJ1-1 | TRBV6-4 | TGTGCCAGCAGGGAGGGGGGCGAAGCTTTCTTT | CASREGGEAFF
. | few | TRBJ2-5 | TRBV29-1 | TGCAGCGTTGAATTCACAGTCCGCCAAGAGACCCAGTACTTC | CSVEFTVRQETQYF
TRBD2 | . | TRBJ2-1 | TRBV7-6 | TGTGCCAGCAGCTTAGCACCCAGGACTAGCGGGAGGCTCTACAATGAGCAGTTCTTC | CASSLAPRTSGRLYNEQFF